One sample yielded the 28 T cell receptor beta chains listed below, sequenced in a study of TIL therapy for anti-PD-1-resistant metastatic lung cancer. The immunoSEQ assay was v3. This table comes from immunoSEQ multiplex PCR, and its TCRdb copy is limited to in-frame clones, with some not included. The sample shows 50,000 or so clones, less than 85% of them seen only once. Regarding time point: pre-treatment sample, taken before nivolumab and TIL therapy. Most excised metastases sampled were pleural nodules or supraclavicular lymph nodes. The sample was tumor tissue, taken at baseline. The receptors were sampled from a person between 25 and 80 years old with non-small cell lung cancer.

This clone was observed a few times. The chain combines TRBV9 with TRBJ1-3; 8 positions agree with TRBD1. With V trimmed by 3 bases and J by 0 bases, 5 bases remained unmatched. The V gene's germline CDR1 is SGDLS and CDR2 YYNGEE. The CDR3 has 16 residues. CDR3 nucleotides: TGTGCCAGCAGCGCCCATACAGGGGGCTCTGGAAACACCATATATTTT. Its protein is CASSAHTGGSGNTIYF.

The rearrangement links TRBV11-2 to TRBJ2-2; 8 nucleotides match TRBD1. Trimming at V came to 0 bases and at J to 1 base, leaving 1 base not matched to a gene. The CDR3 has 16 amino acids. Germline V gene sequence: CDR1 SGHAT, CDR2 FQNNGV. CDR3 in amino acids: CASSLDGTGNTGELFF. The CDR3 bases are TGTGCCAGCAGCTTAGACGGGACAGGGAACACCGGGGAGCTGTTTTTT.

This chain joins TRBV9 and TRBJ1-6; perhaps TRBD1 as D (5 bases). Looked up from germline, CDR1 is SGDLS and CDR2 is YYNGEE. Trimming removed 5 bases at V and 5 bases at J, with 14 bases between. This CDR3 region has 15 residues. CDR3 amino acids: CASREGPVHNSPLHF. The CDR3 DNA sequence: TGTGCCAGCAGGGAGGGACCCGTTCATAATTCACCCCTCCACTTT.

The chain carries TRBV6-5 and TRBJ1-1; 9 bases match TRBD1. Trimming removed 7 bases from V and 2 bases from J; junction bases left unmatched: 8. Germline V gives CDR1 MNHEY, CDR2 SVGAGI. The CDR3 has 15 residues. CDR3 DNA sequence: TGTGCCAGCATGACTCGGACAGGGGCCAACACTGAAGCTTTCTTT. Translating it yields CASMTRTGANTEAFF.

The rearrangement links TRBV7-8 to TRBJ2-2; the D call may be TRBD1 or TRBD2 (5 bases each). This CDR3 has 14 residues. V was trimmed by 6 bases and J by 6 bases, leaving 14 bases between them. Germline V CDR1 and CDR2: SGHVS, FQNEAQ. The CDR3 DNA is TGTGCCAGCAGGCAAACGAGGGGTCCCGGGGAGCTGTTTTTT. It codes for CASRQTRGPGELFF.

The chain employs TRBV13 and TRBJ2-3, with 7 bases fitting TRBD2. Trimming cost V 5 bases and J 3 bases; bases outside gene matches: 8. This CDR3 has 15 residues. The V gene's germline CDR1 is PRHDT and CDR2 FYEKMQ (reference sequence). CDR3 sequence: CASSGTSDKTDTQYF. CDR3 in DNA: TGTGCCAGCAGCGGCACTAGCGACAAAACAGATACGCAGTATTTT.

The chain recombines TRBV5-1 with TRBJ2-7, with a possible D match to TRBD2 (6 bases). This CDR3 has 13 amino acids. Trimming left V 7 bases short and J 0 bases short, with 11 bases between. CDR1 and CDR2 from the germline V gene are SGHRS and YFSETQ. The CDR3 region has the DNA TGCGCCAGCGGAGGGACTGGCTCCTACGAGCAGTACTTC. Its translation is CASGGTGSYEQYF. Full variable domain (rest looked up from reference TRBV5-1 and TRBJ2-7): KAGVTQTPRYLIKTRGQQVTLSCSPISGHRSVSWYQQTPGQGLQFLFEYFSETQRNKGNFPGRFSGRQFSNSRSEMNVSTLELGDSALYLCASGGTGSYEQYFGPGTRLTVT.

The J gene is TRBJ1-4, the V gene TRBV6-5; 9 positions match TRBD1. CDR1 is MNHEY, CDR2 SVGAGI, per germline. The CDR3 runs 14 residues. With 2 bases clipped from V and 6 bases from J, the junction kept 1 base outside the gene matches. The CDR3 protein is CASSYNRGHEKLFF. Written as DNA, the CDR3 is TGTGCCAGCAGTTACAACAGGGGGCATGAAAAACTGTTTTTT.

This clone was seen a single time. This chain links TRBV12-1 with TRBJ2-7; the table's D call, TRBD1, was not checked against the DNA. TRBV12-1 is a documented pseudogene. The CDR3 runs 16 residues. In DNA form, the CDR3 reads TGTGCCAGCAGCTTAGGGGGTGGGCAGGGGCGATACGAGCAGTACTTC. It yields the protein CASSLGGGQGRYEQYF.

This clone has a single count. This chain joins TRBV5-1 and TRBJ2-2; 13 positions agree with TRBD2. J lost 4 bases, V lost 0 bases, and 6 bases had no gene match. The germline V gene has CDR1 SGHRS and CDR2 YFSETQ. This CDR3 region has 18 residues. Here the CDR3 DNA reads TGCGCCAGCAGCTTGGGACTAGCGGGGGGCGTTGGCACCGGGGAGCTGTTTTTT. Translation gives CASSLGLAGGVGTGELFF.

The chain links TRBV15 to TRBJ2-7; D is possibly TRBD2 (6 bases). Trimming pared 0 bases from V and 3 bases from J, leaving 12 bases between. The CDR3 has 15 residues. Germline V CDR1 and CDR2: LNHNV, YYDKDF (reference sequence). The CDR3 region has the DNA TGTGCCACCAGCAGAGATCGGGGCGGGAACTACGAGCAGTACTTC. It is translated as CATSRDRGGNYEQYF.

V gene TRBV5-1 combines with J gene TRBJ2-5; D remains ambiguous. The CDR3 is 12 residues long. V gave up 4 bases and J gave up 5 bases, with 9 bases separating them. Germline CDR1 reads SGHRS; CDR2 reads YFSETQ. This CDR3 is CASSARRETQYF. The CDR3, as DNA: TGCGCCAGCAGCGCCCGAAGGGAGACCCAGTACTTC.

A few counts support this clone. The CDR3 bases are TGTGCCAGCAGCCGACAGGGGGCGCGGAATGAAGCTTTCTTT. It codes for CASSRQGARNEAFF. V gene TRBV7-9 combines with J gene TRBJ1-1, with 10 positions matching TRBD1. The CDR3 consists of 14 residues. Losses at the gene ends were 5 bases for V and 7 bases for J; bases not matched to a gene: 7. CDR1 is SEHNR, CDR2 FQNEAQ, per germline (reference sequence).

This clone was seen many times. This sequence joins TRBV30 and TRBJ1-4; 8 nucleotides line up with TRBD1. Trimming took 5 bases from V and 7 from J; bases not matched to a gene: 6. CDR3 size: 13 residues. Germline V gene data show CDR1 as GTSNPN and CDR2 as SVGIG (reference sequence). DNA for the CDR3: TGTGCCTGGCAGGGGGCGGGAGGTGAAAAACTGTTTTTT. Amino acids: CAWQGAGGEKLFF.

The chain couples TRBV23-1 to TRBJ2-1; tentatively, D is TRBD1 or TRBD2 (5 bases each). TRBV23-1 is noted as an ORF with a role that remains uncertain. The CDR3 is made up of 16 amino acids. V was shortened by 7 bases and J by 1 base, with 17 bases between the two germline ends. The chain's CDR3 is CASTLVRAGSYNEQFF. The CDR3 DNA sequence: TGCGCCAGCACCCTGGTGCGGGCAGGGTCCTACAATGAGCAGTTCTTC.

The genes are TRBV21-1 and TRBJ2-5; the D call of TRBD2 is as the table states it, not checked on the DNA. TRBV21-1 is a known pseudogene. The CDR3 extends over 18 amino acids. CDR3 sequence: CASSKKGVGLAGQETQYF. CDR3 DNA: TGTGCCAGCAGCAAAAAAGGGGTAGGACTAGCGGGGCAAGAGACCCAGTACTTC.

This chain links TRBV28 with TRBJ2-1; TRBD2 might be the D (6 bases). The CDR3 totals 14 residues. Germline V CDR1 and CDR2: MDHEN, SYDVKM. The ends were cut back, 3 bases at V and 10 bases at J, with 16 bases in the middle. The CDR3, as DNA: TGTGCCAGCAGTTTGGGCGGGATCAACCAGGAGCAGTTCTTC. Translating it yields CASSLGGINQEQFF.

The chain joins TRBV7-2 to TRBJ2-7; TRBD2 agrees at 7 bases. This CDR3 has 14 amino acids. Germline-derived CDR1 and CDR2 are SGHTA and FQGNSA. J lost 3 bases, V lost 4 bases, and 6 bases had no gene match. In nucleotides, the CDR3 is TGTGCCAGCAGCTCCGGACTAGGCTACTACGAGCAGTACTTC. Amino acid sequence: CASSSGLGYYEQYF.

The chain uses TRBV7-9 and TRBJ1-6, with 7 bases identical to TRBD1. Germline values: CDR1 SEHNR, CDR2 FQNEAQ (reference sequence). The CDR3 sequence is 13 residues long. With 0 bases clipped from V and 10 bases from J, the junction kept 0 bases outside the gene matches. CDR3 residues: CASSLAGGSPLHF. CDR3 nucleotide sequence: TGTGCCAGCAGCTTAGCAGGGGGCTCACCCCTCCACTTT.

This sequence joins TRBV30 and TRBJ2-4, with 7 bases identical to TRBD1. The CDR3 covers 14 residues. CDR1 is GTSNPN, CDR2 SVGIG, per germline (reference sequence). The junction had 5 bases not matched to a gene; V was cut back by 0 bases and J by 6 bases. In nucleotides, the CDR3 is TGTGCCTGGAGTGTAAAGGGACAGATAAACATTCAGTACTTC. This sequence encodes CAWSVKGQINIQYF.

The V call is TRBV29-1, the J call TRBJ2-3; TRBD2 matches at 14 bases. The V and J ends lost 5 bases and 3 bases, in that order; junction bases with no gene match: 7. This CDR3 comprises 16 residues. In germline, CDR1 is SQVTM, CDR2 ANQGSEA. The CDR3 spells CSVLGLAGVSTDTQYF. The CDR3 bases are TGCAGCGTTCTGGGACTAGCGGGAGTTTCTACAGATACGCAGTATTTT.

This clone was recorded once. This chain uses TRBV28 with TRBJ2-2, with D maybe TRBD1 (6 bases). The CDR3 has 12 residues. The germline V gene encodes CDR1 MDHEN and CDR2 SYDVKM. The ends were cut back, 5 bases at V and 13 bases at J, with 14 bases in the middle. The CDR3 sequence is CASSPPTGRLFF. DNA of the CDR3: TGTGCCAGCAGTCCACCAACAGGGCGGCTGTTTTTT.

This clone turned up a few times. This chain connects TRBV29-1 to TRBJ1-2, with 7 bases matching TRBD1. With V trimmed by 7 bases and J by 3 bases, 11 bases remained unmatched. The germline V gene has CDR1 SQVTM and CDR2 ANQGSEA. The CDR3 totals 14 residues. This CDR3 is CSAVVRTGHYGYTF. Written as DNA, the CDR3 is TGCAGCGCCGTAGTCCGGACAGGACACTATGGCTACACCTTC.

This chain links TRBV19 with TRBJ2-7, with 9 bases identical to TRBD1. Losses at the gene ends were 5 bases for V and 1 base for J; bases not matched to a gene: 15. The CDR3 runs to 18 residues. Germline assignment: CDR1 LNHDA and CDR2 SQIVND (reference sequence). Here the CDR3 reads CASSFMGGMGQGSYEQYF. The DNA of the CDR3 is TGTGCCAGTAGTTTTATGGGCGGTATGGGACAGGGTTCCTACGAGCAGTACTTC.

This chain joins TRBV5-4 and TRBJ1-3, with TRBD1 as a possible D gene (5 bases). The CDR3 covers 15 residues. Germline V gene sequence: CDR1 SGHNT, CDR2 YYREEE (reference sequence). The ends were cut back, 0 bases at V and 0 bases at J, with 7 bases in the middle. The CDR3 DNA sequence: TGTGCCAGCAGCTTGGCCGGGGGCTCTGGAAACACCATATATTTT. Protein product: CASSLAGGSGNTIYF.

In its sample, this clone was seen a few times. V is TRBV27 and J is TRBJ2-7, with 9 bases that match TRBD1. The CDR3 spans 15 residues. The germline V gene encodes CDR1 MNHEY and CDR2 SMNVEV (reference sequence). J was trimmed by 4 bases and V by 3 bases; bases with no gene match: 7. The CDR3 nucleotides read TGTGCCAGCAGTTTGACCGGGACAGGGCGATACGAGCAGTACTTC. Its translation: CASSLTGTGRYEQYF.

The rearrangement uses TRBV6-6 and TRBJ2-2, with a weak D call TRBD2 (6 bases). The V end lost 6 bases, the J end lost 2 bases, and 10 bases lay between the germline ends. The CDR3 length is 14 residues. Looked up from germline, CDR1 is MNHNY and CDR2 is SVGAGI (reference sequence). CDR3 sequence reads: CASRTGGNTGELFF. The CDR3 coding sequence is TGTGCCAGCAGAACCGGGGGAAACACCGGGGAGCTGTTTTTT.

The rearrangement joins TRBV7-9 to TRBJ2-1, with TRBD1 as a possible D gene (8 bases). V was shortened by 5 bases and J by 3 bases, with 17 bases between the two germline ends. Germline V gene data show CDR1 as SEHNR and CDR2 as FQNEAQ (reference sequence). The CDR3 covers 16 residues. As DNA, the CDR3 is TGTGCCAGCAGCCGGCGGGGGACAGGTTACTACAATGAGCAGTTCTTC. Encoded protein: CASSRRGTGYYNEQFF.